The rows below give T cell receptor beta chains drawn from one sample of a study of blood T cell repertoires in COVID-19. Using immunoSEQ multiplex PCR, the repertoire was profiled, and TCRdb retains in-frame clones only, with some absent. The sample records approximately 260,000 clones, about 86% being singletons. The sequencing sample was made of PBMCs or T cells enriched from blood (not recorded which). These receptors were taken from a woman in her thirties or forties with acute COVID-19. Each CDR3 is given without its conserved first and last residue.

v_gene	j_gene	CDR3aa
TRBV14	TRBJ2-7	ASSQRVGLAGGEQY
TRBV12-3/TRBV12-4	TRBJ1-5	ASSAGNQPQH
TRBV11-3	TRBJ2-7	ASSLEGTGIYEQY
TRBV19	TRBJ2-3	ASSTLGGTDTQY
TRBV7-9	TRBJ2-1	ASSPRAGEAYNEQF
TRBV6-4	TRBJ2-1	ASSAISGTSYNEQF
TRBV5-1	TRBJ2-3	ASRSSGRPSTDTQY
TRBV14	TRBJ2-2	ASRLAGDTGELF
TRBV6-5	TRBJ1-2	ASSSDRGQGGGYT
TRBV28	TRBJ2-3	ASSTAGLAGADTQY
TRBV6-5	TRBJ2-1	ASRTGNEQF
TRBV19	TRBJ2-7	ASSRDGSGRITYEQY
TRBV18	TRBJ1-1	ASSPRNLNTEAF
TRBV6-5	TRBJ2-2	ASRITGVTTGELF
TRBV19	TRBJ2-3	ASRSFGGSDTQY
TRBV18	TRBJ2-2	ASSPGTGVTGELF
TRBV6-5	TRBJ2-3	ASSYVGGITDTQY
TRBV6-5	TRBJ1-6	ASSPRQYQNSPLH
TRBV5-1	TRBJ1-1	ASSLGSGDTEAF
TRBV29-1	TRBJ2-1	SVGRGLGDGF
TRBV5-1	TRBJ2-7	ASSLAAPLAGVTYEQY
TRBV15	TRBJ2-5	ATSREFAETQY
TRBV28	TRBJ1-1	ASSPGGALLNTEAF
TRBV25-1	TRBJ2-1	ASSPPGDTRQF
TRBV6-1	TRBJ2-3	ASSEAQGPPTDTQY
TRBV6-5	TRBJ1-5	ASSQQGVGNQPQH
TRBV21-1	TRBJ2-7	ASSKEGQGTYEQY
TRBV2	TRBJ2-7	ASSGVSGLYEQY
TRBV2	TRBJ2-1	ASSEDGTRSRGEQF
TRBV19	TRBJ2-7	ASSMGTGTGGEQY
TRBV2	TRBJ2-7	ASNPTGGGNEQY
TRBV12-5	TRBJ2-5	ASGLQTSGRAETQY
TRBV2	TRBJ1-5	ASSGATSNQPQH
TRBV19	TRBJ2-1	ASSPVDNEQF
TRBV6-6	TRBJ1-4	ASTKNRDTNEKLF
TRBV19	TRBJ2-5	ASSIGAGGQETQY
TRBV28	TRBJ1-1	ASSFHDRGTEAF
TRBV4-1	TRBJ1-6	ASSQTPGQGRSSYNSPLH
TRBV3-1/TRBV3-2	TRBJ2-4	ASSPTSGRINIQY
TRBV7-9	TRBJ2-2	ASSLAGGKTGELF
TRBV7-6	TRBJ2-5	ASSSAGLAGVGETQY
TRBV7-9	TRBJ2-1	ASSHKREGYNEQF
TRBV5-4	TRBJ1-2	ASSLQGVGYGYT
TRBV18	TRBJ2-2	ASSPSGDTGELF